The clone carrying this TCR beta chain qualifies as medium-sized. What it recognizes is unknown. The data were obtained in a study of metastatic and nonmetastatic thyroid tumors. Study-wide context: Across blood and tumor or nodule tissue, repertoires from malignant and benign thyroid patients were compared with one another. Findings of the study overall: Within blood and tumor, benign nodules reportedly had significantly lower TCR beta diversity than malignant thyroid tumors did.

Per the original data handling: Clinicopathological groups differed in CDR3, with these differences serving to build a distant-metastasis classifier for papillary thyroid cancer. TCRdb re-called the PCR reads with MiXCR. The V and J calls shown here were made by TCRdb, not taken from the authors' results. The profile covers some 15,000 clones, with around 10% appearing a single time and around a third taken by the ten largest. Thyroid surgery took place with no prior treatment in any patient. The CDR3 loop spans 13 amino acids. Trimming removed 2 bases at V and 8 bases at J, with 10 bases between. Per germline, CDR1 MNHNS and CDR2 SASEGT.

The chain links TRBV6-1 to TRBJ1-3; D uncertain. The clonotype was recovered from a female donor with papillary thyroid cancer or a benign thyroid nodule (not recorded which). Some clones in this sample may be carry-over from other donors' samples. The material sequenced was blood. The CDR3: CASSETVVDTIYF. The DNA for the CDR3 is TGTGCCAGCAGTGAAACCGTCGTGGACACCATATATTTT.